This T cell receptor (beta chain) derives from a study of blood T cells in healthy people across ages. V lost 2 bases to trimming and J lost 7 bases, with 8 bases between them. Per germline, CDR1 MNHEY and CDR2 SVGAGI. CDR3 length: 13 residues. With a J-beta primer mix and a sample-barcoded 5' primer, a second PCR ran about 7 to 12 cycles. One entry per CDR3 protein, called by TCRdb with MiXCR from the 5' RACE reads. The table records about 1.1 million distinct CDR3 sequences, roughly two fifths of them present only once. This chain connects TRBV6-5 to TRBJ1-4; D gene uncertain. Sequenced sample: blood. This TCR came from a man between 18 and 35 years old in good health. The CDR3 bases are TGTGCCAGCAGTTACGGACTTGGTGAAAAACTGTTTTTT. This sequence encodes CASSYGLGEKLFF.